This record looks at one TCR beta chain sequence and its context. Its specificity is not known. This entry comes from a study of T cells in narcolepsy. Overall study findings and caveats: Blood of same and different patients, but not healthy controls, reportedly held recurring autoreactive clonotypes. Autoreactive clone sequences were missing from some blood memory CD4+ repertoires. HCRT-specific and TRIB2-specific autoreactive clonotypes appeared among same-patient CSF and blood CD4+ clonotypes.

The repertoire was sequenced with immunoSEQ multiplex PCR; TCRdb's copy has only in-frame clones and lacks some. The table has 25,000 to 30,000 clones, 81% seen once. This sequence originates from a human donor in good health. Sequenced input: memory (CD45RA-) CD4+ T cells from blood.

CDR3 in amino acids: CARILAGPYNEQFF. The CDR3 DNA reads as TGTGCCAGGATCCTAGCGGGGCCCTACAATGAGCAGTTCTTC. The genes are TRBV9 and TRBJ2-1, with 9 nucleotides matching TRBD2. The V gene end was trimmed by 8 bases and the J gene end by 2 bases; junction bases not matched to a gene: 5. Germline values: CDR1 SGDLS, CDR2 YYNGEE. This CDR3 spans 14 amino acids.